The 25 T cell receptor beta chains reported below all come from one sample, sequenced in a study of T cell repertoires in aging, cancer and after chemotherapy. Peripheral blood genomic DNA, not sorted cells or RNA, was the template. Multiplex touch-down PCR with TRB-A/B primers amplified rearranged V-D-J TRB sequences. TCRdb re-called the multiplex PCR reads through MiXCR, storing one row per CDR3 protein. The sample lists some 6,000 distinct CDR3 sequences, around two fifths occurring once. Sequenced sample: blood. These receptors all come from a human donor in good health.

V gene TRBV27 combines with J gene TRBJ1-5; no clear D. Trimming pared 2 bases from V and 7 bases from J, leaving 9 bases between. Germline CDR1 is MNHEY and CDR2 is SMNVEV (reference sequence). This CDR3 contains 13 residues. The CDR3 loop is CASSLRGLQPQHF. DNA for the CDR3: TGTGCCAGCAGTTTACGGGGTCTCCAGCCCCAGCATTTT.

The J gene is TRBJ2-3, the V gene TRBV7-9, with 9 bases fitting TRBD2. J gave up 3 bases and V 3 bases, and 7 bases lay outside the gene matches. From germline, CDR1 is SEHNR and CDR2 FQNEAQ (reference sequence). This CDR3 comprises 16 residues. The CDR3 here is CASSFLRSGGTDTQYF. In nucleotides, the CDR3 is TGTGCCAGCAGCTTCCTGCGTAGCGGGGGAACAGATACGCAGTATTTT.

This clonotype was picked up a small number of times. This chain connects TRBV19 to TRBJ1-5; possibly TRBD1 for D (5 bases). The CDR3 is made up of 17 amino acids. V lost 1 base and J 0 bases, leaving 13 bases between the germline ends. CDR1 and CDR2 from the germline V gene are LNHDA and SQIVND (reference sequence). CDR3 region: CASSIGEDTYSNQPQHF. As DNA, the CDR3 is TGTGCCAGTAGTATAGGGGAGGACACATATAGCAATCAGCCCCAGCATTTT.

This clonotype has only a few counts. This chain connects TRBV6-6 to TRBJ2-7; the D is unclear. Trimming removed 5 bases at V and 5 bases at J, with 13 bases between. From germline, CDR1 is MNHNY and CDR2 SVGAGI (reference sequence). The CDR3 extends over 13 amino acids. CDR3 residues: CASSAHSSHEQYF. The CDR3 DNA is TGTGCCAGCAGTGCCCACAGCAGCCACGAGCAGTACTTC.

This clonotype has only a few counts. The CDR3 coding sequence is TGTGCCAGCAGTTACCGTATACTAGCGGGGGAGCAGCAGTACTTC. This encodes CASSYRILAGEQQYF. The chain uses TRBV6-5 and TRBJ2-7; 11 bases line up with TRBD2. Trimming at V came to 2 bases and at J to 8 bases, leaving 8 bases not matched to a gene. This CDR3 has 15 amino acids. Germline values: CDR1 MNHEY, CDR2 SVGAGI.

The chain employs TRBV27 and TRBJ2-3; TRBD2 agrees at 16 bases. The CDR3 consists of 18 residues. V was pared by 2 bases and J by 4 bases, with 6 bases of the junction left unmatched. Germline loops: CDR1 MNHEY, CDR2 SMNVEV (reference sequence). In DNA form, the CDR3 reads TGTGCCAGCAGTTTAGCCTCCGGGACTAGCGGGGGGGCAGATACGCAGTATTTT. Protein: CASSLASGTSGGADTQYF.

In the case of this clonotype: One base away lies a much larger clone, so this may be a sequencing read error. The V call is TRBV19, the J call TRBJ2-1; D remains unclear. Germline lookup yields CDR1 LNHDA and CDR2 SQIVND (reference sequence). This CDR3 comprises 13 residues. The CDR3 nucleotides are TGTGCCAGTAATGGCGGAGATTACAATGGGCAGTTCTTC. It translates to CASNGGDYNGQFF.

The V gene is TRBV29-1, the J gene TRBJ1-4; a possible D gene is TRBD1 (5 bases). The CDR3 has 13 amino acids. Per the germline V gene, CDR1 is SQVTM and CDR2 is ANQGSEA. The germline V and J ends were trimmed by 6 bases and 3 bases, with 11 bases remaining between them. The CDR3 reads CSVRDGANEKLFF. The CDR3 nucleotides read TGCAGCGTCCGGGACGGGGCTAATGAAAAACTGTTTTTT.

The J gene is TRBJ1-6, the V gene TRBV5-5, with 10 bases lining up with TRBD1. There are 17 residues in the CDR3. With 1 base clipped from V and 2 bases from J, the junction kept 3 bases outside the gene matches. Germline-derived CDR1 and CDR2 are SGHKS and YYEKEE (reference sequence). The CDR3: CASSLRDRGTYNSPLHF. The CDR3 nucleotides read TGTGCCAGCAGCTTGAGGGACAGGGGAACCTATAATTCACCCCTCCACTTT.

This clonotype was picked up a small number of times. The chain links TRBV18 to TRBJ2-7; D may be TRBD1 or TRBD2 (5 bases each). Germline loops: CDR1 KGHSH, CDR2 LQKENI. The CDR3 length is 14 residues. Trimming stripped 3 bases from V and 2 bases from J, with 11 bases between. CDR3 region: CASSPQGRTYEQYF. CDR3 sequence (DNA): TGTGCCAGCTCACCTCAGGGACGGACCTACGAGCAGTACTTC.

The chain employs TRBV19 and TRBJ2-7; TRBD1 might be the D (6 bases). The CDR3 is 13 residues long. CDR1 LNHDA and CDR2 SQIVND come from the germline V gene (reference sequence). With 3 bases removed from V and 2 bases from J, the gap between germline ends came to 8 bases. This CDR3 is CASSIRGTYEQYF. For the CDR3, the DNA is TGTGCCAGTAGTATCAGGGGCACCTACGAGCAGTACTTC.

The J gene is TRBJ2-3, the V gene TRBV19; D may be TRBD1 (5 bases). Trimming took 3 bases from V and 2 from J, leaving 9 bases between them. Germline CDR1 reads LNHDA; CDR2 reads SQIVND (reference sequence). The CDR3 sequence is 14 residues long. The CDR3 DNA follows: TGTGCCAGTAGTATGGGGCAAGACACAGATACGCAGTATTTT. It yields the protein CASSMGQDTDTQYF.

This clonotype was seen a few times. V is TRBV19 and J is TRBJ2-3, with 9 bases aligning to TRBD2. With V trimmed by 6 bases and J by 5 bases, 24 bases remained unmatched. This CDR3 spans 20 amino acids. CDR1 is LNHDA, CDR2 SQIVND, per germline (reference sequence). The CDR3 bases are TGTGCCAGTAGCCTTGACAGGCTCTCGCCTAGCGGGGAAGATGTAGATACGCAGTATTTT. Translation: CASSLDRLSPSGEDVDTQYF.

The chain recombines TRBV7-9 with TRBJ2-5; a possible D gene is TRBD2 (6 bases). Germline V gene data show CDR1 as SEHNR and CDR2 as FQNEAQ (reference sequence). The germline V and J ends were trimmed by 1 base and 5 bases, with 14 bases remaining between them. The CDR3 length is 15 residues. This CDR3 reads CASSLVLGGVETQYF. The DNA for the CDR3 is TGTGCCAGCAGCTTAGTGTTGGGGGGAGTGGAGACCCAGTACTTC.

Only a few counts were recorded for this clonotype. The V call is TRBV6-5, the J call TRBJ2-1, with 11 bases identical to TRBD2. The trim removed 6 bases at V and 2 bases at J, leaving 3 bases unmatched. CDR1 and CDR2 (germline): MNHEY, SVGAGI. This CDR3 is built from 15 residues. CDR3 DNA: TGTGCCAGCAGGCCTAGCGGGGGGACCTACAATGAGCAGTTCTTC. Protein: CASRPSGGTYNEQFF.

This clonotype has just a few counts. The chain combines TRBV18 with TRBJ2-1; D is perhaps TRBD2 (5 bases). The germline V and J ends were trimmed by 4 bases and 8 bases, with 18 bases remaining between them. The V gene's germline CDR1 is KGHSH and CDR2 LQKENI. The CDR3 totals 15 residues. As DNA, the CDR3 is TGTGCCAGCTCACTCCCCTTACGGGGATGGGATGAGCAGTTCTTC. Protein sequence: CASSLPLRGWDEQFF.

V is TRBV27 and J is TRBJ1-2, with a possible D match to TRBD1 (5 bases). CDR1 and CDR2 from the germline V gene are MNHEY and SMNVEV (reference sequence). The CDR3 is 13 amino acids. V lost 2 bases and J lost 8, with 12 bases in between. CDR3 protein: CASSLRGGGGYTF. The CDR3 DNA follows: TGTGCCAGCAGTTTACGGGGGGGGGGAGGCTACACCTTC.

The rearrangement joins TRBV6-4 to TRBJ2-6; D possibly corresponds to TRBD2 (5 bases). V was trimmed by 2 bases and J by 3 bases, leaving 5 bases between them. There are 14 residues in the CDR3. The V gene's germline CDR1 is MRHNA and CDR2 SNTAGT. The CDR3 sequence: CASSDTSGANVLTF. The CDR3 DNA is TGTGCCAGCAGTGACACTAGTGGGGCCAACGTCCTGACTTTC.

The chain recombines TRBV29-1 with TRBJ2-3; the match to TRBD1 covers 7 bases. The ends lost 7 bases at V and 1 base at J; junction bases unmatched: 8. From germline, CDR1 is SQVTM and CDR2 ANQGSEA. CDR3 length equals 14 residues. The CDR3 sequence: CSAQQGSGTDTQYF. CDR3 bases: TGCAGCGCCCAACAGGGGTCAGGCACAGATACGCAGTATTTT.

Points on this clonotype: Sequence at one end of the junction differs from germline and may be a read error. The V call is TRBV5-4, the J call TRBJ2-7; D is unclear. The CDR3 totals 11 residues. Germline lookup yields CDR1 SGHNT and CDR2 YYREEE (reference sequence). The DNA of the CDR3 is TGCGCCAGCAGCCCAATACACGAGCAGTACTTC. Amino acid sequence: CASSPIHEQYF.

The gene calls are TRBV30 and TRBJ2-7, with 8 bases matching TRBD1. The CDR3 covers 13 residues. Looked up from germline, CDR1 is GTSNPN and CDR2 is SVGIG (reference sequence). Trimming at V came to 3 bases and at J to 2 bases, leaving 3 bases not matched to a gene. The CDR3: CAWRMGQAYEQYF. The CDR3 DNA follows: TGTGCCTGGAGGATGGGACAGGCCTACGAGCAGTACTTC.

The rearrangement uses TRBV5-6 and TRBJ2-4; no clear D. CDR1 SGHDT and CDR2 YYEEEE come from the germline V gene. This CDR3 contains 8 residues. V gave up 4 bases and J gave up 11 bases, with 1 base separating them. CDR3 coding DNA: TGTGCCAGCAGCCTTCAGTACTTC. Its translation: CASSLQYF.

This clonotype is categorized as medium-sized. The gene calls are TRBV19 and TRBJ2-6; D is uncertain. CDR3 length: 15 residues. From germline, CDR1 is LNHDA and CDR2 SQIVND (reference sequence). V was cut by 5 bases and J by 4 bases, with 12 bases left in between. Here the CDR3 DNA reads TGTGCCAGTAGTTGGCAGTCGAACGGGGCCAACGTCCTGACTTTC. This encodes CASSWQSNGANVLTF.

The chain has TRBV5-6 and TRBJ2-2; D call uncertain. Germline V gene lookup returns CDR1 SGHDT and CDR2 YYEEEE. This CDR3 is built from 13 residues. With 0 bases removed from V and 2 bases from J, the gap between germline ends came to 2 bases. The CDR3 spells CASSLANTGELFF. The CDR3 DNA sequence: TGTGCCAGCAGCTTGGCTAACACCGGGGAGCTGTTTTTT. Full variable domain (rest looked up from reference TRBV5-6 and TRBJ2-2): DAGVTQSPTHLIKTRGQQVTLRCSPKSGHDTVSWYQQALGQGPQFIFQYYEEEERQRGNFPDRFSGHQFPNYSSELNVNALLLGDSALYLCASSLANTGELFFGEGSRLTVL.

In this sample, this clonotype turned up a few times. CDR3 sequence: CASETGGLRYTF. The CDR3 DNA is TGTGCCAGTGAGACAGGGGGCCTTCGCTACACCTTC. The chain is built from TRBV19 and TRBJ1-2, with 10 bases that match TRBD1. V trimming: 8 bases; J trimming: 9 bases; junction bases outside the gene matches: 6. This CDR3 contains 12 residues. CDR1 and CDR2 from the germline V gene are LNHDA and SQIVND (reference sequence).